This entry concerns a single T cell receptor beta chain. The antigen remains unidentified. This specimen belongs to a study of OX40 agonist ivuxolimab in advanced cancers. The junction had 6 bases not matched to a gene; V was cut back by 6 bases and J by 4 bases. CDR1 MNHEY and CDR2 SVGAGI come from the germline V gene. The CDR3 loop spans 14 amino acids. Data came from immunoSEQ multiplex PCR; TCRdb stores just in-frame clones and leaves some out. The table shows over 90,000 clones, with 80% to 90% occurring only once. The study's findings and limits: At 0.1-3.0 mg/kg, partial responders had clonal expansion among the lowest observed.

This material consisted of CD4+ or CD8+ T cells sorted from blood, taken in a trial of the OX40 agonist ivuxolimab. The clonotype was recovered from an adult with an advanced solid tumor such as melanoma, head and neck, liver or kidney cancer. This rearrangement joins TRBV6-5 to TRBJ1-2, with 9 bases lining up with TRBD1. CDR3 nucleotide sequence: TGTGCCAGCAGCCTACAGGGGGCCAGCTATGGCTACACCTTC. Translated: CASSLQGASYGYTF.